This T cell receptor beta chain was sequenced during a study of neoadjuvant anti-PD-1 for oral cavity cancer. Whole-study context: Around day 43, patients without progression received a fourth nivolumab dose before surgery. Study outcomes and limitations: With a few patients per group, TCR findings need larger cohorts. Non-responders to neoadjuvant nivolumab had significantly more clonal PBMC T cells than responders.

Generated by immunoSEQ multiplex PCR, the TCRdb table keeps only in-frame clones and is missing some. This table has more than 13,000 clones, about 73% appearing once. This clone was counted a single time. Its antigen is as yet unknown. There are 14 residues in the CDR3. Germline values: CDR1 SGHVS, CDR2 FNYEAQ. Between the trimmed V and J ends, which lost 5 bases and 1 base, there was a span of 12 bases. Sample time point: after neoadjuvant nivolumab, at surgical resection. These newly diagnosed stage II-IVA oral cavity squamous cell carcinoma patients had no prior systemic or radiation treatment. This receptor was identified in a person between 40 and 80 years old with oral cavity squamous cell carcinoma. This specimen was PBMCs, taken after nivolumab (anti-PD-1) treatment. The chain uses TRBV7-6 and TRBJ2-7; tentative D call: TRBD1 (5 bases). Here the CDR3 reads CASSPGLRSYEQYF. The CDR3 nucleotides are TGTGCCAGCAGCCCAGGGCTAAGGTCCTACGAGCAGTACTTC.